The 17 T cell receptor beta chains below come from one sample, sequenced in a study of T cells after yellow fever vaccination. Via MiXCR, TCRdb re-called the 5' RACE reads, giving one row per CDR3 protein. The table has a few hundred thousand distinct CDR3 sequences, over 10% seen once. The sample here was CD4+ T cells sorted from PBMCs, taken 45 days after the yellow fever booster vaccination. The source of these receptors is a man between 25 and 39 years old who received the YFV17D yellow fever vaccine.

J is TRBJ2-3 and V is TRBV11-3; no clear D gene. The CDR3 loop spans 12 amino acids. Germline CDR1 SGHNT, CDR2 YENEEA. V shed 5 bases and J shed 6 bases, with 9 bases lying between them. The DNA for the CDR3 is TGTGCCAGCAGCCACCAGTTGGATACGCAGTATTTT. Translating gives CASSHQLDTQYF.

CDR3 residues: CASQNPGGQETQYF. In nucleotides, the CDR3 is TGCGCCAGCCAAAACCCGGGCGGCCAAGAGACCCAGTACTTC. The chain couples TRBV4-3 to TRBJ2-5; no reliable D call. CDR1 LGHNA and CDR2 YSLEER come from the germline V gene. The CDR3 has 14 amino acids. V was clipped by 8 bases and J by 1 base, with 14 bases between them.

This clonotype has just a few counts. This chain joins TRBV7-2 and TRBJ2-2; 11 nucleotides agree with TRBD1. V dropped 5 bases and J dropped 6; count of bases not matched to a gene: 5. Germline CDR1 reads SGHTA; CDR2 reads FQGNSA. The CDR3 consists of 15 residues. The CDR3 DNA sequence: TGTGCCAGCAGCCCCAGGACAGGGGGCTCCGGGGAGCTGTTTTTT. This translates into CASSPRTGGSGELFF. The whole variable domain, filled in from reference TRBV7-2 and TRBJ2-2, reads GAGVSQSPSNKVTEKGKDVELRCDPISGHTALYWYRQSLGQGLEFLIYFQGNSAPDKSGLPSDRFSAERTGGSVSTLTIQRTQQEDSAVYLCASSPRTGGSGELFFGEGSRLTVL.

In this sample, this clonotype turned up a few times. The CDR3 coding sequence is TGTGCCAGCACCTATAGCGGGGGCACAGATACGCAGTATTTT. Amino acids: CASTYSGGTDTQYF. The chain links TRBV12-3 or TRBV12-4 to TRBJ2-3; 8 bases align to TRBD2. Unmatched junction bases numbered 4, after V lost 7 bases and J lost 1 base. CDR3 length: 14 amino acids.

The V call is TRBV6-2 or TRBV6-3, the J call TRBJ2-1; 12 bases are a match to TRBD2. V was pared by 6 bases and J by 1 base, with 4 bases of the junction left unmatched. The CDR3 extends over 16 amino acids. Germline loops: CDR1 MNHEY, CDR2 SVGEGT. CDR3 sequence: CASSQTSGGSYNEQFF. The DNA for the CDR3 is TGTGCCAGCAGCCAGACTAGCGGGGGTTCCTACAATGAGCAGTTCTTC.

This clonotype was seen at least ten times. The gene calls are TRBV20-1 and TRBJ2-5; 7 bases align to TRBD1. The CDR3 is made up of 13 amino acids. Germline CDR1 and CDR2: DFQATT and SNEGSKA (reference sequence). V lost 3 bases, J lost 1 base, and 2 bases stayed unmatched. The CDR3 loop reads CSASRTGQETQYF. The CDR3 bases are TGCAGTGCTAGCCGGACAGGCCAAGAGACCCAGTACTTC.

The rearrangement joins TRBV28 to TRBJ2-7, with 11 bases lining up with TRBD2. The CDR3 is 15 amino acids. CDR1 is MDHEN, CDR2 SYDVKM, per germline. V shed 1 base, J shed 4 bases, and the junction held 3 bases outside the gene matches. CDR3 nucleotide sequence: TGTGCCAGCAGTTTATTAGCGGGGGGGGAATACGAGCAGTACTTC. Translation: CASSLLAGGEYEQYF.

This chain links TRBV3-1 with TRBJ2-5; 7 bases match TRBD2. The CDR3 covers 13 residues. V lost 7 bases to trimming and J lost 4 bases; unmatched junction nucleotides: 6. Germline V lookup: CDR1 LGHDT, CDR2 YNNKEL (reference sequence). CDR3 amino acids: CASNQGGRETQYF. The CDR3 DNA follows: TGTGCCAGCAACCAGGGCGGGAGAGAGACCCAGTACTTC.

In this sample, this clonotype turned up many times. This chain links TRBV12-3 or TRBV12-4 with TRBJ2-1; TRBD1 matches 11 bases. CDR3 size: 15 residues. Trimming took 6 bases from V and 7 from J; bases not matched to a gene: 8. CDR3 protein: CASSRLGDRGNEQFF. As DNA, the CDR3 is TGTGCCAGCAGCCGTCTGGGGGACAGGGGGAATGAGCAGTTCTTC.

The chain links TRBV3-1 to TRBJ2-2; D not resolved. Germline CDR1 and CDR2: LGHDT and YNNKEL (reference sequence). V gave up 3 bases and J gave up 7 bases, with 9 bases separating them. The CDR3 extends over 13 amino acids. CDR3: CASSHVRSGELFF. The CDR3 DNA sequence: TGTGCCAGCAGCCATGTAAGGAGCGGGGAGCTGTTTTTT.

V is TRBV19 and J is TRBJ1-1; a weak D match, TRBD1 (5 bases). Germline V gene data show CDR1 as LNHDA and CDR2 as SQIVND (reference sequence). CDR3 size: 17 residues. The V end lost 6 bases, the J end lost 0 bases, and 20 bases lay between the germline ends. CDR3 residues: CASSVRGAGYLNTEAFF. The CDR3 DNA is TGTGCCAGTAGCGTTCGCGGGGCCGGATACCTGAACACTGAAGCTTTCTTT.

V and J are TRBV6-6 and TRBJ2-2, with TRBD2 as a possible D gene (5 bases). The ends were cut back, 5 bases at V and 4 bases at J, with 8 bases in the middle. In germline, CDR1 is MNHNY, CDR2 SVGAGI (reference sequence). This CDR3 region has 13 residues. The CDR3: CASSTGITGELFF. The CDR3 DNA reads TGTGCCAGCAGTACCGGGATCACCGGGGAGCTGTTTTTT.

CDR3 loop: CASSLTSGGDTQYF. The CDR3 coding sequence is TGTGCCAGCAGCTTGACTAGCGGGGGTGATACGCAGTATTTT. The chain links TRBV11-3 to TRBJ2-3, with TRBD2 matching over 12 bases. J lost 6 bases, V lost 3 bases, and 1 base had no gene match. Germline V gives CDR1 SGHNT, CDR2 YENEEA. The CDR3 runs to 14 residues.

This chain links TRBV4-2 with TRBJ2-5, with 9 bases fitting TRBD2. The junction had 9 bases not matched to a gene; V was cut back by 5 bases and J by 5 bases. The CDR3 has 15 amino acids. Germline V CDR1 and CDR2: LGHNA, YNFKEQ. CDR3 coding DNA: TGTGCCAGCAGCACGGGGGGTAGCGGGAGTGAGACCCAGTACTTC. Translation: CASSTGGSGSETQYF.

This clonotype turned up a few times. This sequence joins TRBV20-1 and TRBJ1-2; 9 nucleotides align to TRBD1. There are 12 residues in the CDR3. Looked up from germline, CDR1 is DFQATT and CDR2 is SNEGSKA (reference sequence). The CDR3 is CSETGGSYGYTF. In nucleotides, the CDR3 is TGCAGCGAAACAGGGGGCAGCTATGGCTACACCTTC.

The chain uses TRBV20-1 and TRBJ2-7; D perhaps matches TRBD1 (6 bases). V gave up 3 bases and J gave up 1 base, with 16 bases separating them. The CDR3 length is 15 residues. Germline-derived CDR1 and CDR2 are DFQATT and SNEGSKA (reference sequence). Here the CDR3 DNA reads TGCAGTGCTAGTACCCTGGATGGACAGTCCTACGAGCAGTACTTC. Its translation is CSASTLDGQSYEQYF.

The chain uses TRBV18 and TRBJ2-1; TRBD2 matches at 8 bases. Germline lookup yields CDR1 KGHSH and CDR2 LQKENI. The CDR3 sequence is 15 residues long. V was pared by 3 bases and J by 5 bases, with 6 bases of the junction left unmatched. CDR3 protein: CASSPSGSRNNEQFF. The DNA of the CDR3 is TGTGCCAGCTCACCGAGCGGGAGTAGAAACAATGAGCAGTTCTTC. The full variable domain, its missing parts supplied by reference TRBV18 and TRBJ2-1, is NAGVMQNPRHLVRRRGQEARLRCSPMKGHSHVYWYRQLPEEGLKFMVYLQKENIIDESGMPKERFSAEFPKEGPSILRIQQVVRGDSAAYFCASSPSGSRNNEQFFGPGTRLTVL.